This T cell receptor (beta chain) was sequenced in a study of shared clonotypes between healthy human individuals. Study-level results: With a handful of donors compared, around 5% of naive CD4 clonotypes were shared.

With respect to this clone: The antigen is not known.

The length of the CDR3 is 15 residues. Germline CDR1 GTSNPN, CDR2 SVGIG (reference sequence). Deletions cut 7 bases from V and 6 bases from J, with 23 bases between. Clones were read by immunoSEQ multiplex PCR, and TCRdb kept only the in-frame ones, dropping some. The top ten hold roughly 0.57% of the sample, which has around 1.1 million clones, approximately 80% seen once. The clonotype originates from a man between 18 and 35 years old in good health. Some clones in this sample may be carry-over from other donors' samples. Sequenced sample: memory CD4+ T cells from PBMCs. Indicated subset: CD45RA-negative fraction. The chain recombines TRBV30 with TRBJ2-3; perhaps TRBD1 as D (6 bases). This chain's CDR3 is CAYTRVSGRGDTQYF. CDR3 in DNA: TGTGCCTACACCAGGGTCAGCGGAAGGGGGGATACGCAGTATTTT.